The 9 T cell receptor beta chains below all came from one sample that was sequenced in a study of control samples from healthy donors and cancer patients. TCRdb keeps only in-frame clones here, not all; method: immunoSEQ multiplex PCR. The table includes about 130,000 clones, around 92% detected once. The source material was PBMCs. These receptors were obtained from a man older than 75 with head and neck cancer.

The chain couples TRBV4-3 to TRBJ2-2; D tentatively fits TRBD1 or TRBD2 (5 bases each). The CDR3 length is 15 residues. Looked up from germline, CDR1 is LGHNA and CDR2 is YSLEER. Trimming cost V 1 base and J 2 bases, with 8 bases left between them. The CDR3 spells CASSQVGGNTGELFF. CDR3 sequence (DNA): TGCGCCAGCAGCCAAGTTGGGGGAAACACCGGGGAGCTGTTTTTT.

The rearrangement uses TRBV19 and TRBJ1-2, with no clear D. The CDR3 is 12 residues long. Between the trimmed V and J ends, which lost 3 bases and 2 bases, there was a span of 4 bases. The germline V gene has CDR1 LNHDA and CDR2 SQIVND (reference sequence). The CDR3 DNA reads TGTGCCAGTAGTATCCAGAACTATGGCTACACCTTC. It translates to CASSIQNYGYTF.

The chain combines TRBV7-2 with TRBJ2-1; D remains ambiguous. The CDR3 has 13 residues. The V gene's germline CDR1 is SGHTA and CDR2 FQGNSA. V gave up 2 bases and J gave up 13 bases, with 15 bases separating them. The CDR3 protein is CASSLMPRSVQFF. In DNA, the CDR3 is TGTGCCAGCAGCTTAATGCCCCGGTCGGTTCAGTTCTTC.

V and J are TRBV19 and TRBJ2-7; D remains ambiguous. The V end lost 3 bases, the J end lost 3 bases, and 3 bases lay between the germline ends. Germline assignment: CDR1 LNHDA and CDR2 SQIVND (reference sequence). The CDR3 contains 11 residues. CDR3 amino acids: CASSIGYEQYF. CDR3 coding DNA: TGTGCCAGTAGTATTGGCTACGAGCAGTACTTC.

The V gene is TRBV6-1, the J gene TRBJ1-1; 7 positions agree with TRBD1. The length of the CDR3 is 14 residues. Germline-derived CDR1 and CDR2 are MNHNS and SASEGT. With 3 bases clipped from V and 1 base from J, the junction kept 2 bases outside the gene matches. The CDR3 DNA is TGTGCCAGCAGTGACAGGGGGAAGAACACTGAAGCTTTCTTT. Its translation: CASSDRGKNTEAFF.

V is TRBV19 and J is TRBJ1-1; a weak D match, TRBD1 (5 bases). Germline V gene lookup returns CDR1 LNHDA and CDR2 SQIVND (reference sequence). The CDR3 sequence is 15 residues long. Deletions cut 7 bases from V and 1 base from J, with 16 bases between. CDR3 amino acids: CASNKFPTANTEAFF. CDR3 in DNA: TGTGCCAGTAACAAATTCCCGACAGCGAACACTGAAGCTTTCTTT.

In this sample, this clone turned up once. The rearrangement links TRBV7-6 to TRBJ2-5; D is undetermined. Germline-derived CDR1 and CDR2 are SGHVS and FNYEAQ. The CDR3 totals 11 residues. V gave up 3 bases and J gave up 4 bases, with 3 bases separating them. Here the CDR3 reads CASSFRETQYF. The DNA of the CDR3 is TGTGCCAGCAGCTTTAGAGAGACCCAGTACTTC.

The chain joins TRBV5-4 to TRBJ1-1; D not resolved. The germline V gene encodes CDR1 SGHNT and CDR2 YYREEE (reference sequence). Trimming cost V 0 bases and J 11 bases, with 11 bases left between them. This CDR3 spans 12 amino acids. The CDR3 DNA is TGTGCCAGCAGCTTGGAGTTCGCGGGGGCTTTCTTT. It encodes CASSLEFAGAFF.

This clone was counted a single time. The CDR3 region is CASGEAGGAPQYF. CDR3 DNA: TGTGCCAGTGGTGAAGCGGGGGGGGCGCCGCAGTATTTT. The rearrangement joins TRBV4-2 to TRBJ2-3, with 10 bases identical to TRBD2. This CDR3 has 13 amino acids. V was pared by 9 bases and J by 10 bases, with 10 bases of the junction left unmatched. CDR1 is LGHNA and CDR2 is YNFKEQ in the germline V gene.